The source of this TCR beta chain is a study of Graves' ophthalmopathy and Graves' hyperthyroidism. TCR beta CDR3 regions were amplified from RNA transcripts. An opening RT-PCR round employed HTBI primers and preceded a second-round multiplex PCR. TCRdb reprocessed the multiplex PCR reads with MiXCR, giving one entry per CDR3 protein. The repertoire holds 650,000 to 800,000 distinct CDR3 sequences, with under 50% as singletons. V was cut by 4 bases and J by 6 bases, with 9 bases left in between. The CDR3 contains 12 residues. Germline loops: CDR1 SEHNR, CDR2 FQNEAQ (reference sequence). Uncontrolled infections, pregnancy, lactation or other autoimmune diseases led to patient exclusion. This clonotype has ten or more counts.

This chain links TRBV7-9 with TRBJ1-1; D is unresolved. The sample consisted of peripheral blood. This sequence was found in an adult man with Graves' ophthalmopathy. In DNA, the CDR3 is TGTGCCAGCAGCTCTGGCGAATCTGAAGCTTTCTTT. This translates into CASSSGESEAFF.